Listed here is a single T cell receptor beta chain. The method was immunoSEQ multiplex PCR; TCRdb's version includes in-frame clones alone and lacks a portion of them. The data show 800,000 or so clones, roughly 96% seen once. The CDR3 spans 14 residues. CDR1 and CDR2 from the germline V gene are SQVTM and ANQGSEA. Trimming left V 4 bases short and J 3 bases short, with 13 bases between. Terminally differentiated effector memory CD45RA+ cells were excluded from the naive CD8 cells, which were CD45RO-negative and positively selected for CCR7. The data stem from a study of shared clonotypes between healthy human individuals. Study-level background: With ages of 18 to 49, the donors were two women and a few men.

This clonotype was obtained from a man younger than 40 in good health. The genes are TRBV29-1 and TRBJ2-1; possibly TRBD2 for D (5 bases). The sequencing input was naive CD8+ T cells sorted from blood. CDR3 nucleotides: TGCAGCGTTGCCGGAGGCGATAACTACAATGAGCAGTTCTTC. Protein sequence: CSVAGGDNYNEQFF.